This T cell receptor (beta chain) was retrieved from a study of blood T cell repertoires in COVID-19. V lost 2 bases and J lost 1, with 6 bases in between. CDR1 is MNHEY, CDR2 SVGAGI, per germline. This CDR3 has 15 residues. Original handling: Counts of nucleated cells, estimated from reference gene primer amplification, were obtained. Repertoires were generated with immunoSEQ multiplex PCR, while TCRdb's copy carries only in-frame clones and drops some. That table furnishes V, J and clone size, whereas the DNA furnished D and trimming. The sample records some 530,000 clones, 80% to 90% being singletons. About this clone itself: This CDR3 is also generated by other DNA sequences in the sample.

Everyone who took part was about 18 to 90 years old, and they came from about two dozen US areas. The TCR comes from an older woman who had recovered from COVID-19. The sequencing sample was made of PBMCs or T cells enriched from blood (not recorded which). The V gene is TRBV6-5, the J gene TRBJ2-6; D possibly corresponds to TRBD2 (5 bases). As DNA, the CDR3 is TGTGCCAGCAGTTACGGCGGGTCTGGGGCCAACGTCCTGACTTTC. The encoded protein is CASSYGGSGANVLTF.